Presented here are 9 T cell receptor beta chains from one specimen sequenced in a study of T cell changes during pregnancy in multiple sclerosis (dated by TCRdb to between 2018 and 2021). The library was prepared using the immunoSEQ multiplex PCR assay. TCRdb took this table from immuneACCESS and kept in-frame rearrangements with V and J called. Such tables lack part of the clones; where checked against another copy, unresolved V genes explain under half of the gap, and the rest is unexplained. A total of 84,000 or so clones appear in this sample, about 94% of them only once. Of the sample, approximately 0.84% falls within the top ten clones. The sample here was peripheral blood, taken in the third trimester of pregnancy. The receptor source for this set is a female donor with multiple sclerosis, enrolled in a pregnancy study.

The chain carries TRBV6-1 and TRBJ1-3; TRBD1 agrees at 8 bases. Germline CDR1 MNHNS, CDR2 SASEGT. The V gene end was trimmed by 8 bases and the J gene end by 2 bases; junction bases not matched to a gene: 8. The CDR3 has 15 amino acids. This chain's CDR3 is CASSSSDRAGNTIYF. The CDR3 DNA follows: TGTGCCAGCTCTAGCTCGGACAGGGCTGGAAACACCATATATTTT.

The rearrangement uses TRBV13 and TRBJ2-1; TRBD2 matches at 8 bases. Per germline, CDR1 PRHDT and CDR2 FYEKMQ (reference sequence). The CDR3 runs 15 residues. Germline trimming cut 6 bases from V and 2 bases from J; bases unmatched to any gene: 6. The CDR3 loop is CASSPGRGAYNEQFF. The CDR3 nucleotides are TGTGCCAGCAGTCCCGGGAGGGGGGCCTACAATGAGCAGTTCTTC. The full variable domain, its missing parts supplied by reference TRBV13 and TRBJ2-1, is AAGVIQSPRHLIKEKRETATLKCYPIPRHDTVYWYQQGPGQDPQFLISFYEKMQSDKGSIPDRFSAQQFSDYHSELNMSSLELGDSALYFCASSPGRGAYNEQFFGPGTRLTVL.

CDR3 coding DNA: TGCGCCAGCAGCCAAGTCGGGGGACAGGGCTACACCTTC. Translated: CASSQVGGQGYTF. The chain has TRBV4-3 and TRBJ1-2; 7 nucleotides match TRBD1. In germline, CDR1 is LGHNA, CDR2 YSLEER. The CDR3 is 13 amino acids. After removal of 1 base from V and 8 bases from J, the junction contained 4 bases not matched to a gene.

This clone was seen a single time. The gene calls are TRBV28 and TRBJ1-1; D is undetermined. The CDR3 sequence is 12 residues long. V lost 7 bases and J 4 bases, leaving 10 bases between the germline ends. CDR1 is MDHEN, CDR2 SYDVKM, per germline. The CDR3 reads CASTVSGTEAFF. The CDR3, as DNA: TGTGCCAGCACAGTGTCGGGCACTGAAGCTTTCTTT. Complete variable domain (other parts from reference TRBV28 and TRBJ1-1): DVKVTQSSRYLVKRTGEKVFLECVQDMDHENMFWYRQDPGLGLRLIYFSYDVKMKEKGDIPEGYSVSREKKERFSLILESASTNQTSMYLCASTVSGTEAFFGQGTRLTVV.

The CDR3 sequence is CASTRRAGGSYNEQFF. DNA of the CDR3: TGTGCCAGTACCCGAAGGGCGGGAGGGAGCTACAATGAGCAGTTCTTC. The V and J genes are TRBV19 and TRBJ2-1; 9 positions match TRBD2. This CDR3 region has 16 residues. V shed 7 bases, J shed 3 bases, and the junction held 10 bases outside the gene matches. Per the germline V gene, CDR1 is LNHDA and CDR2 is SQIVND (reference sequence).

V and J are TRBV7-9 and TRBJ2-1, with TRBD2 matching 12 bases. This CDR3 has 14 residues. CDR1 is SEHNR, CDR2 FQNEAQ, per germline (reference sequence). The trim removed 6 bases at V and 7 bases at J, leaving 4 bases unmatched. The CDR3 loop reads CASRTSGSVNEQFF. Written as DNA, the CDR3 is TGTGCCAGCAGGACTAGCGGGAGCGTTAATGAGCAGTTCTTC.

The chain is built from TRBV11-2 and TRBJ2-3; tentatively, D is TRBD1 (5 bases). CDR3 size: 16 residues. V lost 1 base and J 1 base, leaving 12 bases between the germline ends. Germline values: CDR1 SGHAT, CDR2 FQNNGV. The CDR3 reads CASSLGAGSGTDTQYF. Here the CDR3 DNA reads TGTGCCAGCAGCTTAGGGGCAGGGTCTGGCACAGATACGCAGTATTTT.

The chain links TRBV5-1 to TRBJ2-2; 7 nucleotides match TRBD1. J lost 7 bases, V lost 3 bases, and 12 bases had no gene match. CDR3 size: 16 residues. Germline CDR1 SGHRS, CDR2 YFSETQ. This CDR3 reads CASSSQGYRVGGELFF. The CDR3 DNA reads TGCGCCAGCAGCTCACAGGGGTATAGGGTCGGCGGGGAGCTGTTTTTT.

CDR3 sequence reads: CASSAANHNEQFF. CDR3 coding DNA: TGTGCCAGCAGCGCGGCTAACCACAATGAGCAGTTCTTC. J is TRBJ2-1 and V is TRBV7-6; D remains ambiguous. Trimming left V 5 bases short and J 5 bases short, with 10 bases between. The CDR3 is 13 residues long. Germline V CDR1 and CDR2: SGHVS, FNYEAQ.